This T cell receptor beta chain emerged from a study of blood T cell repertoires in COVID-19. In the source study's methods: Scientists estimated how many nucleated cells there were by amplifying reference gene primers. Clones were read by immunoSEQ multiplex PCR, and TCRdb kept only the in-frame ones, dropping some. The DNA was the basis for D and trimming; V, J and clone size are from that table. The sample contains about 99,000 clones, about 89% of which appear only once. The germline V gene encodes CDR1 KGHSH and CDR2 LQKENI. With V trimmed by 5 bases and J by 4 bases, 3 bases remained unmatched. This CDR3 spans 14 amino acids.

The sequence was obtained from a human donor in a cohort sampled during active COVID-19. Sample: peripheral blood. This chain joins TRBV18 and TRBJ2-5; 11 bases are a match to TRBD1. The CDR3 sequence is CASSSGQGGETQYF. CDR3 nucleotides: TGTGCCAGCTCATCGGGACAGGGGGGAGAGACCCAGTACTTC. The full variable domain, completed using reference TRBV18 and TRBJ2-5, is NAGVMQNPRHLVRRRGQEARLRCSPMKGHSHVYWYRQLPEEGLKFMVYLQKENIIDESGMPKERFSAEFPKEGPSILRIQQVVRGDSAAYFCASSSGQGGETQYFGPGTRLLVL.